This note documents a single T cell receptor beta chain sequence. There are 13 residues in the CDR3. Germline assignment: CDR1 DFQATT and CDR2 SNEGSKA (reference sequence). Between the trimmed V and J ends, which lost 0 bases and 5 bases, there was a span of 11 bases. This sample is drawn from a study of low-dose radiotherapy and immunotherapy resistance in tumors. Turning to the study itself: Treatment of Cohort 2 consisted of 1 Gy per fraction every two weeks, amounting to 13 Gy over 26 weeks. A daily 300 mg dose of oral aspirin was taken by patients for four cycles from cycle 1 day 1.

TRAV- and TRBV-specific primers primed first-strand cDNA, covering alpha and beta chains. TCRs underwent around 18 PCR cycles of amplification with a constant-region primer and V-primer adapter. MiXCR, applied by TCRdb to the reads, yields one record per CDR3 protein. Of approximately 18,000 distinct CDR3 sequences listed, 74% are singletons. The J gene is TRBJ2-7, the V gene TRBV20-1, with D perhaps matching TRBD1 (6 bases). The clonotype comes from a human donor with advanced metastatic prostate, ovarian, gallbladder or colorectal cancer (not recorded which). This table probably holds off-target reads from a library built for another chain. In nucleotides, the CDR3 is TGCAGTGCTAGAGAGCCGAACAGGGACGAGCAGTACTTC. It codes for CSAREPNRDEQYF.